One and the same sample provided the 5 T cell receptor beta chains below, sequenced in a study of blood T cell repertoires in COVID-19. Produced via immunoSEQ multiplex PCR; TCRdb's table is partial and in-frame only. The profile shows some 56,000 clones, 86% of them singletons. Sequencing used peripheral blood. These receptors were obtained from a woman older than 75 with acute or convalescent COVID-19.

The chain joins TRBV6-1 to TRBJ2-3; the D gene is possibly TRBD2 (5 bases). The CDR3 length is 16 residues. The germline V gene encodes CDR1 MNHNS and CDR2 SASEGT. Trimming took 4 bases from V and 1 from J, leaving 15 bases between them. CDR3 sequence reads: CASSGTARLGTDTQYF. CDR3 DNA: TGTGCCAGCAGTGGGACTGCGCGTTTAGGCACAGATACGCAGTATTTT.

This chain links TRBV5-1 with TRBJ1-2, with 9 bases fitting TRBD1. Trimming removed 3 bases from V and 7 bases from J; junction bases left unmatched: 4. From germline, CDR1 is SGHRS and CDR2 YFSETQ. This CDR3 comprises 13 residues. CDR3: CASSSDRGGGYTF. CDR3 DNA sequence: TGCGCCAGCAGCTCGGACAGGGGTGGTGGCTACACCTTC.

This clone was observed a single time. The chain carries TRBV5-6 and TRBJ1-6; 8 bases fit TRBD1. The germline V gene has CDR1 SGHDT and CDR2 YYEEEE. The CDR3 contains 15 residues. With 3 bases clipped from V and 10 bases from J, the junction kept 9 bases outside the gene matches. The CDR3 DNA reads TGTGCCAGCAGCTCCCTCGACAGGGGAGAATCACCCCTCCACTTT. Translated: CASSSLDRGESPLHF.

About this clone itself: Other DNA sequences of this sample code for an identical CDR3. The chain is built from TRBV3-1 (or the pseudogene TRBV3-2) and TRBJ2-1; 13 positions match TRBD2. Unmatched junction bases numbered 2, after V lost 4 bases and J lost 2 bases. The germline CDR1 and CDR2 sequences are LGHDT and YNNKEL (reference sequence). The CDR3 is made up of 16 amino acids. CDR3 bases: TGTGCCAGCAGCCTTGGGACTAGCGGGACCTACAATGAGCAGTTCTTC. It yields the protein CASSLGTSGTYNEQFF.

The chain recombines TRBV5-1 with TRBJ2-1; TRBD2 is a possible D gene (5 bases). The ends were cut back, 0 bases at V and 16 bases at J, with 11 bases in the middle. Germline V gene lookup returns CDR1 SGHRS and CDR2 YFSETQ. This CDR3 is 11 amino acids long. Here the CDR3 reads CASSLAGSDFF. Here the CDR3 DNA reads TGCGCCAGCAGCTTGGCTGGGAGTGATTTCTTC. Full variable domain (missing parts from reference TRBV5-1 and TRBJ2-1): KAGVTQTPRYLIKTRGQQVTLSCSPISGHRSVSWYQQTPGQGLQFLFEYFSETQRNKGNFPGRFSGRQFSNSRSEMNVSTLELGDSALYLCASSLAGSDFFGPGTRLTVL.